This passage covers 30 T cell receptor beta chains from one sample sequenced in a study of shared clonotypes between healthy human individuals. Measured with immunoSEQ multiplex PCR; TCRdb has only the in-frame clones, and not every one. The sample has 2 million to 2.5 million clones, just over 90% seen once. Material: naive CD4+ T cells from PBMCs. The subset is: CD45RA+ positively selected. All receptors come from a young man in good health. Some clones in this sample may be carry-over from other donors' samples.

This chain uses TRBV14 with TRBJ1-1; TRBD1 agrees at 7 bases. This CDR3 comprises 14 residues. Germline values: CDR1 SGHDN, CDR2 FVKESK. The V gene end was trimmed by 2 bases and the J gene end by 2 bases; junction bases not matched to a gene: 2. The CDR3 sequence is CASSQPGGNTEAFF. In nucleotides, the CDR3 is TGTGCCAGCAGCCAACCAGGGGGAAACACTGAAGCTTTCTTT.

The V gene is TRBV5-8, the J gene TRBJ2-5; weak D call: TRBD1 (6 bases). V dropped 4 bases and J dropped 3 bases, with 19 bases sitting between them. The CDR3 runs 16 residues. Germline V CDR1 and CDR2: SGHTS, YDEGEE. The CDR3 region is CASSKFRTESKETQYF. In DNA, the CDR3 is TGTGCCAGCAGCAAATTCCGGACAGAGAGTAAAGAGACCCAGTACTTC.

V gene TRBV7-3 combines with J gene TRBJ2-2, with D tentatively TRBD1 (6 bases). V gave up 1 base and J gave up 1 base, with 10 bases separating them. Germline CDR1 is SGHTA and CDR2 is FQGTGA. This CDR3 spans 16 amino acids. The CDR3 region is CASSLNTGMNTGELFF. The CDR3 DNA is TGTGCCAGCAGCTTAAATACAGGGATGAACACCGGGGAGCTGTTTTTT. Full variable domain (rest looked up from reference TRBV7-3 and TRBJ2-2): GAGVSQTPSNKVTEKGKYVELRCDPISGHTALYWYRQSLGQGPEFLIYFQGTGAADDSGLPNDRFFAVRPEGSVSTLKIQRTERGDSAVYLCASSLNTGMNTGELFFGEGSRLTVL.

The chain couples TRBV4-1 to TRBJ1-5, with D possibly TRBD1 on 5 matching bases. The V gene lost 0 bases and the J gene lost 6 bases, with 15 bases spanning the gap. Germline CDR1 reads MGHRA; CDR2 reads YSYEKL. The CDR3 has 16 residues. The CDR3 reads CASSQDIDSLAQPQHF. The CDR3 region has the DNA TGCGCCAGCAGCCAAGATATAGACAGCCTGGCTCAGCCCCAGCATTTT.

With respect to this clone: Other DNA sequences in this sample translate to the same CDR3. The V gene is TRBV5-1, the J gene TRBJ2-3, with 8 positions matching TRBD2. The CDR3 is 15 residues long. Germline values: CDR1 SGHRS, CDR2 YFSETQ. V shed 0 bases and J 3 bases; nucleotides not matched to a gene: 3. The CDR3: CASSLAAGGTDTQYF. CDR3 DNA: TGCGCCAGCAGCTTGGCCGCGGGAGGAACAGATACGCAGTATTTT.

The chain uses TRBV29-1 and TRBJ2-3; TRBD1 matches 8 bases. The junction had 11 bases not matched to a gene; V was cut back by 8 bases and J by 1 base. The germline V gene encodes CDR1 SQVTM and CDR2 ANQGSEA. The CDR3 is made up of 15 amino acids. The CDR3 loop reads CSTSGQGGGTDTQYF. The CDR3, as DNA: TGCAGCACCAGTGGACAGGGAGGAGGCACAGATACGCAGTATTTT.

The chain combines TRBV5-1 with TRBJ2-5; D assignment may be TRBD1 or TRBD2 (5 bases each). V shed 3 bases and J shed 4 bases, with 19 bases lying between them. Germline-derived CDR1 and CDR2 are SGHRS and YFSETQ. This CDR3 spans 16 amino acids. The CDR3 region is CASSYPRDRALETQYF. In DNA, the CDR3 is TGCGCCAGCAGCTACCCCAGGGACCGGGCGTTAGAGACCCAGTACTTC.

On this clone: A junction boundary mismatches the germline segment, possibly from a read error. The chain links TRBV28 to TRBJ2-1; possibly TRBD1 or TRBD2 for D (5 bases each). CDR1 is MDHEN and CDR2 is SYDVKM in the germline V gene. This CDR3 is 10 amino acids long. The DNA of the CDR3 is TGTGCCAGCACCTCGGGGCATTCGGTCTTC. Translated: CASTSGHSVF.

The chain employs TRBV27 and TRBJ1-5, with TRBD1 identical over 10 bases. The V gene end was trimmed by 5 bases and the J gene end by 2 bases; junction bases not matched to a gene: 6. Germline V gives CDR1 MNHEY, CDR2 SMNVEV (reference sequence). The CDR3 sequence is 16 residues long. DNA for the CDR3: TGTGCCAGCAGTCGCCGAGGGACAGGGGGCAATCAGCCCCAGCATTTT. This codes for CASSRRGTGGNQPQHF.

The chain employs TRBV15 and TRBJ1-2, with 9 positions matching TRBD1. Trimming cost V 5 bases and J 1 base; bases outside gene matches: 8. Germline CDR1 is LNHNV and CDR2 is YYDKDF (reference sequence). The CDR3 consists of 16 residues. The CDR3 nucleotides are TGTGCCACCAGCCGGGGACAGGGAAGGGGTAACTATGGCTACACCTTC. Protein product: CATSRGQGRGNYGYTF.

This rearrangement joins TRBV2 to TRBJ1-3, with D unresolved. V was trimmed by 0 bases and J by 4 bases, leaving 10 bases between them. Germline assignment: CDR1 SNHLY and CDR2 FYNNEI. The CDR3 sequence is 15 residues long. CDR3 nucleotides: TGTGCCAGCAGTGAAGCCCCCGGGCGGGGAAACACCATATATTTT. As protein: CASSEAPGRGNTIYF.

This chain links TRBV18 with TRBJ2-1, with 10 bases aligning to TRBD2. Trimming at V came to 3 bases and at J to 5 bases, leaving 7 bases not matched to a gene. This CDR3 contains 16 residues. Germline V lookup: CDR1 KGHSH, CDR2 LQKENI. DNA of the CDR3: TGTGCCAGCTCACCTCTAGCGGGAGTGTCCCACAATGAGCAGTTCTTC. Translation gives CASSPLAGVSHNEQFF.

CDR3 sequence reads: CAWSVLGGGLNSPLHF. The CDR3 DNA reads TGTGCCTGGAGTGTACTTGGAGGGGGGCTAAATTCACCCCTCCACTTT. This chain joins TRBV30 and TRBJ1-6; D possibly corresponds to TRBD1 (6 bases). V was pared by 0 bases and J by 7 bases, with 16 bases between. The germline CDR1 and CDR2 sequences are GTSNPN and SVGIG (reference sequence). The CDR3 sequence is 16 residues long.

The rearrangement uses TRBV29-1 and TRBJ2-1; 7 nucleotides align to TRBD2. Germline V lookup: CDR1 SQVTM, CDR2 ANQGSEA. The length of the CDR3 is 14 residues. Germline trimming cut 6 bases from V and 4 bases from J; bases unmatched to any gene: 9. In nucleotides, the CDR3 is TGCAGCGTAATTAGCGGGTCACGTTACAATGAGCAGTTCTTC. This translates into CSVISGSRYNEQFF.

This clone was detected only once. The CDR3 DNA reads TGTGCCAGCAGCTTGGGGCAGCCAACTGAAGCTTTCTTT. Residues: CASSLGQPTEAFF. V gene TRBV5-6 combines with J gene TRBJ1-1; unclear D gene. This CDR3 has 13 residues. CDR1 and CDR2 (germline): SGHDT, YYEEEE. V was shortened by 0 bases and J by 5 bases, with 8 bases between the two germline ends.

This chain connects TRBV5-6 to TRBJ2-5, with D possibly TRBD1 on 5 matching bases. Trimming took off 4 bases at V and 5 bases at J, with 18 bases between the two ends. The CDR3 contains 15 residues. The germline V gene encodes CDR1 SGHDT and CDR2 YYEEEE. Here the CDR3 DNA reads TGTGCCAGCAGCCTGGGGCATTTAGATGGGGAGACCCAGTACTTC. Protein product: CASSLGHLDGETQYF. The variable domain in full, completed from reference TRBV5-6 and TRBJ2-5, reads DAGVTQSPTHLIKTRGQQVTLRCSPKSGHDTVSWYQQALGQGPQFIFQYYEEEERQRGNFPDRFSGHQFPNYSSELNVNALLLGDSALYLCASSLGHLDGETQYFGPGTRLLVL.

This clone was counted once. The J gene is TRBJ2-3, the V gene TRBV5-1; D gene ambiguous. This CDR3 region has 12 residues. Trimming left V 0 bases short and J 5 bases short, with 4 bases between. In germline, CDR1 is SGHRS, CDR2 YFSETQ. The CDR3 nucleotides are TGCGCCAGCAGCTTGGATGTAGATACGCAGTATTTT. It is translated as CASSLDVDTQYF.

In DNA, the CDR3 is TGCGCCAGCAGCTTGGCGGGACTAGCGGGAGTCCGGGAGACCCAGTACTTC. Its translation is CASSLAGLAGVRETQYF. The chain couples TRBV5-1 to TRBJ2-5, with TRBD2 identical over 14 bases. CDR1 and CDR2 from the germline V gene are SGHRS and YFSETQ. The CDR3 totals 17 residues. J gave up 5 bases and V 0 bases, and 6 bases lay outside the gene matches.

The chain carries TRBV5-5 and TRBJ1-2; D uncertain. The CDR3 contains 12 residues. Looked up from germline, CDR1 is SGHKS and CDR2 is YYEKEE (reference sequence). V lost 4 bases and J 4 bases, leaving 8 bases between the germline ends. The CDR3 loop is CASSTVVYGYTF. CDR3 sequence (DNA): TGTGCCAGCAGCACGGTTGTCTATGGCTACACCTTC.

DNA for the CDR3: TGTGCCAGCAGCTTAGGGTCGGTGAGCTCCTACAATGAGCAGTTCTTC. As protein: CASSLGSVSSYNEQFF. The rearrangement joins TRBV7-2 to TRBJ2-1; D is unresolved. This CDR3 has 16 amino acids. V was shortened by 1 base and J by 0 bases, with 10 bases between the two germline ends. Germline-derived CDR1 and CDR2 are SGHTA and FQGNSA.

This chain joins TRBV30 and TRBJ1-2, with D maybe TRBD1 (5 bases). V was clipped by 8 bases and J by 2 bases, with 15 bases between them. CDR1 GTSNPN and CDR2 SVGIG come from the germline V gene (reference sequence). This CDR3 has 13 residues. The CDR3 reads CAGLRGSNYGYTF. The CDR3 region has the DNA TGTGCCGGGCTCCGGGGCAGCAACTATGGCTACACCTTC.

The chain employs TRBV9 and TRBJ1-1; no reliable D call. V shed 0 bases and J shed 4 bases, with 7 bases lying between them. The CDR3 has 13 residues. Germline loops: CDR1 SGDLS, CDR2 YYNGEE. As DNA, the CDR3 is TGTGCCAGCAGCGTAGCCGGGCTCACTGAAGCTTTCTTT. Translation: CASSVAGLTEAFF.

V and J are TRBV5-1 and TRBJ1-4; no definite D call. Trimming shortened V by 0 bases and J by 6 bases, and 9 bases separated the two germline ends. The germline V gene has CDR1 SGHRS and CDR2 YFSETQ. CDR3 size: 14 residues. The CDR3 nucleotides are TGCGCCAGCAGCTTGGGGGTAGGAGATGAAAAACTGTTTTTT. Its protein is CASSLGVGDEKLFF.

The chain joins TRBV14 to TRBJ1-1, with 7 bases identical to TRBD1. Germline CDR1 SGHDN, CDR2 FVKESK. Trimming took 2 bases from V and 5 from J; bases not matched to a gene: 8. This CDR3 spans 15 amino acids. The CDR3 DNA reads TGTGCCAGCAGCCAATTCCCAGGGGGAGGTACTGAAGCTTTCTTT. Translated: CASSQFPGGGTEAFF.

CDR3 loop: CASSYSSGSTDTQYF. CDR3 sequence (DNA): TGTGCCAGCAGTTACAGCAGTGGTTCCACAGATACGCAGTATTTT. This chain links TRBV6-6 with TRBJ2-3; D is unresolved. The CDR3 loop spans 15 amino acids. V shed 2 bases and J shed 2 bases, with 11 bases lying between them. CDR1 is MNHNY, CDR2 SVGAGI, per germline (reference sequence).

This rearrangement joins TRBV4-3 to TRBJ2-7, with TRBD1 as a possible D gene (6 bases). The CDR3 contains 15 residues. Trimming left V 0 bases short and J 3 bases short, with 12 bases between. Germline CDR1 and CDR2: LGHNA and YSLEER. CDR3 nucleotides: TGCGCCAGCAGCCAAGATCCAGGGGCCCACTACGAGCAGTACTTC. Its protein is CASSQDPGAHYEQYF.

Comments on this clone: The sample contains more than one DNA sequence encoding this CDR3. This chain links TRBV6-6 with TRBJ2-7; TRBD1 might be the D (6 bases). The CDR3 runs 14 residues. Germline loops: CDR1 MNHNY, CDR2 SVGAGI (reference sequence). Deletions cut 2 bases from V and 1 base from J, with 9 bases between. In DNA form, the CDR3 reads TGTGCCAGCAGTTACAGCCAGGGGTCCTACGAGCAGTACTTC. This gives the protein CASSYSQGSYEQYF.

Turning to this clone: The same CDR3 also results from other DNA sequences found in this sample. The V and J genes are TRBV15 and TRBJ1-2; D gene ambiguous. The CDR3 covers 13 residues. Germline CDR1 and CDR2: LNHNV and YYDKDF (reference sequence). V lost 1 base and J lost 0, with 3 bases in between. This chain's CDR3 is CATSRGANYGYTF. CDR3 DNA: TGTGCCACCAGCAGAGGAGCTAACTATGGCTACACCTTC. Filled out from reference TRBV15 and TRBJ1-2, the complete variable domain reads DAMVIQNPRYQVTQFGKPVTLSCSQTLNHNVMYWYQQKSSQAPKLLFHYYDKDFNNEADTPDNFQSRRPNTSFCFLDIRSPGLGDTAMYLCATSRGANYGYTFGSGTRLTVV.

For the CDR3, the DNA is TGTGCCAGCAAGGACAGGGGCTATGGCTACACCTTC. As protein: CASKDRGYGYTF. V usage is TRBV28 and J usage is TRBJ1-2, with 9 bases aligning to TRBD1. Germline V CDR1 and CDR2: MDHEN, SYDVKM. The ends lost 7 bases at V and 4 bases at J; junction bases unmatched: 1. This CDR3 is 12 amino acids long.

This CDR3 reads CAWSVSGQAGPQHF. The CDR3 DNA follows: TGTGCCTGGAGTGTATCTGGACAGGCTGGGCCCCAGCATTTT. This sequence joins TRBV30 and TRBJ1-5; 7 nucleotides agree with TRBD1. Germline CDR1 is GTSNPN and CDR2 is SVGIG (reference sequence). This CDR3 has 14 residues. V lost 0 bases and J lost 9; bases outside the gene matches: 8. Full variable domain (rest looked up from reference TRBV30 and TRBJ1-5): SQTIHQWPATLVQPVGSPLSLECTVEGTSNPNLYWYRQAAGRGLQLLFYSVGIGQISSEVPQNLSASRPQDRQFILSSKKLLLSDSGFYLCAWSVSGQAGPQHFGDGTRLSIL.